The 8 T cell receptor beta chains given below trace back to one sample, sequenced in a study of radiation and T cells in renal cell carcinoma. This sample's treatment: treatment-naive control, cytoreductive nephrectomy. This table comes from immunoSEQ multiplex PCR, and its TCRdb copy is limited to in-frame clones, with some not included. This table holds 15,000 to 19,000 clones, around 58% found once. Sequenced material: tumor tissue, taken from a patient whose treatment was nephrectomy without radiotherapy. The receptors derive from a man aged 50 to 60 with renal cell carcinoma.

The V and J genes are TRBV2 and TRBJ2-7; 8 bases map to TRBD2. V was clipped by 8 bases and J by 1 base; unmatched bases: 1. Germline V gene data show CDR1 as SNHLY and CDR2 as FYNNEI. The CDR3 totals 12 residues. The CDR3 reads CASSSGSYEQYF. For the CDR3, the DNA is TGTGCCAGCTCTAGCGGGTCCTACGAGCAGTACTTC.

This clone was recorded once. The rearrangement uses TRBV30 and TRBJ1-2; 7 nucleotides align to TRBD1. The CDR3 covers 14 residues. Germline V gene data show CDR1 as GTSNPN and CDR2 as SVGIG (reference sequence). V was pared by 2 bases and J by 5 bases, with 8 bases of the junction left unmatched. CDR3 nucleotide sequence: TGTGCCTGGAGTCCTACAGGGGTCCCATATGGCTACACCTTC. Protein: CAWSPTGVPYGYTF.

This clone was counted a few times. The chain carries TRBV7-6 and TRBJ2-7; D may match TRBD1 or TRBD2 (5 bases each). The CDR3 runs to 13 residues. Germline loops: CDR1 SGHVS, CDR2 FNYEAQ. The V end was cut by 5 bases, the J end by 3 bases, with 11 bases between. The CDR3 here is CASSPGTGYEQYF. The CDR3 DNA is TGTGCCAGCAGCCCAGGGACGGGCTACGAGCAGTACTTC. Combining the CDR3 with reference TRBV7-6 and TRBJ2-7 gives the whole variable domain GAGVSQSPRYKVTKRGQDVALRCDPISGHVSLYWYRQALGQGPEFLTYFNYEAQQDKSGLPNDRFSAERPEGSISTLTIQRTEQRDSAMYRCASSPGTGYEQYFGPGTRLTVT.

The CDR3 loop is CASSYSAGWELFF. CDR3 DNA sequence: TGTGCCAGCAGTTACTCGGCCGGATGGGAGCTGTTTTTT. The chain links TRBV6-6 to TRBJ2-2; unclear D gene. The CDR3 is 13 amino acids. V shed 0 bases and J shed 9 bases, with 8 bases lying between them. Germline values: CDR1 MNHNY, CDR2 SVGAGI (reference sequence).

The CDR3 DNA reads TGTGCCAGTAGTATTACGGGGGCCGGGGAGCTGTTTTTT. Translated, it gives CASSITGAGELFF. J is TRBJ2-2 and V is TRBV19, with D perhaps TRBD2 (6 bases). The V and J ends lost 3 bases and 6 bases respectively, with 8 bases between them. The germline V gene encodes CDR1 LNHDA and CDR2 SQIVND (reference sequence). This CDR3 contains 13 residues.

This chain connects TRBV6-5 to TRBJ2-7, with D possibly matching TRBD2 (6 bases). The CDR3 has 14 amino acids. From germline, CDR1 is MNHEY and CDR2 SVGAGI. V shed 0 bases and J shed 7 bases, with 13 bases lying between them. The CDR3 sequence: CASSYSAGPIEQYF. The DNA of the CDR3 is TGTGCCAGCAGTTACTCAGCGGGCCCGATTGAGCAGTACTTC.

The J gene is TRBJ2-1, the V gene TRBV6-1; TRBD1 agrees at 11 bases. Germline assignment: CDR1 MNHNS and CDR2 SASEGT. Germline trimming cut 4 bases from V and 7 bases from J; bases unmatched to any gene: 3. This CDR3 spans 14 amino acids. Written as DNA, the CDR3 is TGTGCCAGCAGTGGGACAGGGGGCCAGAATGAGCAGTTCTTC. The encoded protein is CASSGTGGQNEQFF.

The chain links TRBV29-1 to TRBJ1-1; D remains unclear. The V end was cut by 4 bases, the J end by 0 bases, with 9 bases between. The germline V gene encodes CDR1 SQVTM and CDR2 ANQGSEA. This CDR3 has 13 residues. CDR3 nucleotide sequence: TGCAGCGTTGTTCTGGGCATGAACACTGAAGCTTTCTTT. It yields the protein CSVVLGMNTEAFF.